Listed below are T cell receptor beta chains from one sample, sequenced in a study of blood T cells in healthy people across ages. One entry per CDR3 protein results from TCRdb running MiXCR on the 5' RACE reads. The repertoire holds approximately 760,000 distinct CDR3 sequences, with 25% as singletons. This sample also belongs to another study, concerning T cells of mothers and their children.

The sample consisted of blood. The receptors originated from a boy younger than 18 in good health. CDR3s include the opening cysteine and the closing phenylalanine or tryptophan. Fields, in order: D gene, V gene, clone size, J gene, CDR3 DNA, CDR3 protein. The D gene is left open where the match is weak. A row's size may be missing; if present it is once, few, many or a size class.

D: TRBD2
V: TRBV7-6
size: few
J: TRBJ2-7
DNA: TGTGCCAGCAGCTTTTTCCCTAGCGGCCCGAGCTCCTACGAGCAGTACTTC
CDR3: CASSFFPSGPSSYEQYF

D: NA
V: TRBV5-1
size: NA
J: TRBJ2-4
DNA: TGCGCCAGCAGCTTGGAGGGTAGTTCTGACATTCAGTACTTC
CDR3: CASSLEGSSDIQYF

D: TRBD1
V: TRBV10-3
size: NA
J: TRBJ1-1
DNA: TGTGCCATCAGTGAGTGGACAGGGGGCGCAATCACTGAAGCTTTCTTT
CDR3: CAISEWTGGAITEAFF

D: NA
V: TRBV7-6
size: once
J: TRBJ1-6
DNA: TGTGCCAGCAGGGAACGAGAACTCGGACCCCTCCACTTT
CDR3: CASRERELGPLHF

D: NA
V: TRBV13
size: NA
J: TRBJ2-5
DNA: TGTGCCAGCAGCTTCGAAGATGAAGAGACCCAGTACTTC
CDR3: CASSFEDEETQYF

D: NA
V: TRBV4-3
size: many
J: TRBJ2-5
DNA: TGCGCCAGCAGCCCCAAACTACCCGGACAGAGCTCCTACGGGCAGTACTTC
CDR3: CASSPKLPGQSSYGQYF

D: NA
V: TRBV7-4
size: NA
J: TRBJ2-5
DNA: TGTGCCAGCAGCTGCCTCGGGGGCCAAGAGACCCAGTACTTC
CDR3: CASSCLGGQETQYF

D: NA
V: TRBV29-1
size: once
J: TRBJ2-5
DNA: TGCAGCGTTGAACCTGCCTTGAGAGAGCAGTACTTC
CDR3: CSVEPALREQYF

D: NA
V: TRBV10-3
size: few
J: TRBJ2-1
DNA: TGTGCCATCAGTGCCCCAGGGGAATCCTACAATGAGCAGTTCTTC
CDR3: CAISAPGESYNEQFF

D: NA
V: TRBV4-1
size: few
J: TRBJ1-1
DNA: TGCGCCAGCAGCCAAGAACCGGGGGACACTGAAGCTTTCTTT
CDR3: CASSQEPGDTEAFF

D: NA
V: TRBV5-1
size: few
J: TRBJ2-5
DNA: TGCGCCAGCAGCTCCACAGGGTTCACCCAGTACTTC
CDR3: CASSSTGFTQYF

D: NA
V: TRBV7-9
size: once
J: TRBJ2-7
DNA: TGTGCCAGCAGCTTTAGTTTGGAAGCTACCTACGAGCAGTACTTC
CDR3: CASSFSLEATYEQYF

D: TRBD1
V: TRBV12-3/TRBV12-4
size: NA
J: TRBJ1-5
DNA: TGTGCCAGCAGTTTAGGGGGACAGTATAGTAATCAGCCCCAGCATTTT
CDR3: CASSLGGQYSNQPQHF

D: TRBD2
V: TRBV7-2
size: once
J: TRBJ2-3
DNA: TGTGCCAGCAGCCCGACTAGCTGGGGCACAGATACGCAGTATTTT
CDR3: CASSPTSWGTDTQYF

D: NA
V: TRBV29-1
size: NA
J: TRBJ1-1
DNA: TGCAGCGTGAGGTTCCTGGGGGGAAACACTGAAGCTTTCTTT
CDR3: CSVRFLGGNTEAFF

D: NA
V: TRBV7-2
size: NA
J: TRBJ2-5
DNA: TGTGCCAGCAGGCCCACAGGGGAGGGAGAGACGCAGTACTTC
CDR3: CASRPTGEGETQYF

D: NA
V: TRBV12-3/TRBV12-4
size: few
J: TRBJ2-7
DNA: TGTGCCGGCAGCCCGGACTTCCTAAGGAGCTCCTACGAGCAGTACTTC
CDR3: CAGSPDFLRSSYEQYF